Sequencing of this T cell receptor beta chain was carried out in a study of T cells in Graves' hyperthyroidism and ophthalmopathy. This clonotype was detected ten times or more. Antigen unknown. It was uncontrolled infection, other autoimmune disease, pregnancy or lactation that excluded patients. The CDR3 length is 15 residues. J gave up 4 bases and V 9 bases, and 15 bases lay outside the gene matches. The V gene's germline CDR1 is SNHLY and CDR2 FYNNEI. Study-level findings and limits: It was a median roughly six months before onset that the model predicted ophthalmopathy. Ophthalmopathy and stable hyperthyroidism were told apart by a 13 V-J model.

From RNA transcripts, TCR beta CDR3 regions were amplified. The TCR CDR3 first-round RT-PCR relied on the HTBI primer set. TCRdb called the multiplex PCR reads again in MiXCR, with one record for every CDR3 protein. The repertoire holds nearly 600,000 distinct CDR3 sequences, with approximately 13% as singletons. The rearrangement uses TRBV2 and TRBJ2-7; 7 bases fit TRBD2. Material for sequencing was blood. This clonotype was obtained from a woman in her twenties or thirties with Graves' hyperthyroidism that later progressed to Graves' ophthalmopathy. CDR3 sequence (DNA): TGTGCCAGATCGACCAGCAGCGGGAACATTTACGAGCAGTACTTC. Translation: CARSTSSGNIYEQYF.